The text below deals with one T cell receptor (beta chain). This entry comes from a study of cytomegalovirus exposure and HLA in healthy donors. Measured with immunoSEQ multiplex PCR; TCRdb has only the in-frame clones, and not every one. The sample includes 57,000 or so clones, roughly nine tenths of them seen just once. This TCR came from a woman in her twenties or thirties in good health and CMV-seronegative. The specimen was PBMCs.

The CDR3 DNA is TGTGCCAGCAGCTTTAGGACTAGCGGGAGTGGGGATGAGCAGTTCTTC. This translates into CASSFRTSGSGDEQFF. The chain couples TRBV5-4 to TRBJ2-1, with 13 bases matching TRBD2. With 2 bases clipped from V and 8 bases from J, the junction kept 7 bases outside the gene matches. CDR3 size: 16 residues. Looked up from germline, CDR1 is SGHNT and CDR2 is YYREEE (reference sequence).